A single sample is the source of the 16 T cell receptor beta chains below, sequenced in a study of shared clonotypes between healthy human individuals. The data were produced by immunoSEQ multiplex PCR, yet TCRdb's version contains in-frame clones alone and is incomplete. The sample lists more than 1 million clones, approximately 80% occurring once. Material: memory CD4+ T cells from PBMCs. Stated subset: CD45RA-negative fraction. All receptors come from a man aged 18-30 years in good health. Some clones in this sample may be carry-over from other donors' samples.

CDR3 DNA: TGTGCCAGCAGCTTCCTGATAGCGGGAAATACCCACGAGCAGTACTTC. Residues: CASSFLIAGNTHEQYF. The chain recombines TRBV5-4 with TRBJ2-7; 8 bases map to TRBD2. The length of the CDR3 is 16 residues. Losses at the gene ends were 2 bases for V and 5 bases for J; bases not matched to a gene: 12. Germline CDR1 SGHNT, CDR2 YYREEE (reference sequence).

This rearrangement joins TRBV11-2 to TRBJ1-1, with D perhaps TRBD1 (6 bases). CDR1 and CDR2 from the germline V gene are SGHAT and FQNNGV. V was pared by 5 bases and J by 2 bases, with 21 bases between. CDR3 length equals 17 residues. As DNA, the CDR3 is TGTGCCAGCAGCCCGGGGCAGGGGCGAAATTTCAACACTGAAGCTTTCTTT. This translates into CASSPGQGRNFNTEAFF. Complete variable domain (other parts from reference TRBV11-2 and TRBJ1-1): EAGVAQSPRYKIIEKRQSVAFWCNPISGHATLYWYQQILGQGPKLLIQFQNNGVVDDSQLPKDRFSAERLKGVDSTLKIQPAKLEDSAVYLCASSPGQGRNFNTEAFFGQGTRLTVV.

CDR3 bases: TGTGCCATCAGTGATAACGCGGGAGGCTACACCTTC. Amino acids: CAISDNAGGYTF. The chain carries TRBV10-3 and TRBJ1-2; D is unresolved. Trimming stripped 3 bases from V and 8 bases from J, with 10 bases between. CDR1 is ENHRY, CDR2 SYGVKD, per germline. The CDR3 totals 12 residues.

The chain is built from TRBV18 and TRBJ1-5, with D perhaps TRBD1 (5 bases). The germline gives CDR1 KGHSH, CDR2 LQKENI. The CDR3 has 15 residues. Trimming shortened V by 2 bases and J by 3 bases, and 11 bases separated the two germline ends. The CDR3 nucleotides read TGTGCCAGCTCACCAAGGGAAGGGGACAATCAGCCCCAGCATTTT. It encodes CASSPREGDNQPQHF.

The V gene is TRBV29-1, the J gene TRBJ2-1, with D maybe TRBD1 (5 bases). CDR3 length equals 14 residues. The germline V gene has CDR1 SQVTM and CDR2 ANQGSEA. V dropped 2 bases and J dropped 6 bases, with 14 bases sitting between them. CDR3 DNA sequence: TGCAGCGTTGAACTGGGGCTGGTGGGCAATGAGCAGTTCTTC. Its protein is CSVELGLVGNEQFF.

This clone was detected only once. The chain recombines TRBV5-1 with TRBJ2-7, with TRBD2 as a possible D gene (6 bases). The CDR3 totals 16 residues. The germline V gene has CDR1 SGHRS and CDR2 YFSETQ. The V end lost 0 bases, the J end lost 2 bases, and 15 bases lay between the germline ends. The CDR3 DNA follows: TGCGCCAGCAGCTTGGTTGGGGGGACGGGAGCCTACGAGCAGTACTTC. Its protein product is CASSLVGGTGAYEQYF.

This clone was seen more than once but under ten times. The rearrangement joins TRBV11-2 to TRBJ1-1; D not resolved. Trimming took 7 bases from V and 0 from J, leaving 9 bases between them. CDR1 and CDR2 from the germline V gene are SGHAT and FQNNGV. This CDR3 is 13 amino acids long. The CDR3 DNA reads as TGTGCCAGCACTGAGACGGTGAACACTGAAGCTTTCTTT. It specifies CASTETVNTEAFF. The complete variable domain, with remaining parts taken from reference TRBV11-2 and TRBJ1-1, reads EAGVAQSPRYKIIEKRQSVAFWCNPISGHATLYWYQQILGQGPKLLIQFQNNGVVDDSQLPKDRFSAERLKGVDSTLKIQPAKLEDSAVYLCASTETVNTEAFFGQGTRLTVV.

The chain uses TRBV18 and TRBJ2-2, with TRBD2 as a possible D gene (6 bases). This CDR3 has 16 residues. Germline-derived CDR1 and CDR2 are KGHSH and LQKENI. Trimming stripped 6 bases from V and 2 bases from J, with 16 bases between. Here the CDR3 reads CASSQAAGPNTGELFF. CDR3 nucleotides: TGTGCCAGCTCGCAGGCGGCGGGACCCAACACCGGGGAGCTGTTTTTT.

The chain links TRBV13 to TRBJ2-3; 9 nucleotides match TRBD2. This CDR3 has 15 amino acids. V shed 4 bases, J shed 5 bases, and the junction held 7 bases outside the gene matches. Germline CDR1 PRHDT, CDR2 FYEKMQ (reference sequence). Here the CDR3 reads CASSSRLAGIDTQYF. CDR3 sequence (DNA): TGTGCCAGCAGCTCCAGGCTAGCGGGAATAGATACGCAGTATTTT.

CDR3 nucleotides: TGTGCCAGCAGTTACTCTTCTGTATCTGGAAACACCATATATTTT. Its translation is CASSYSSVSGNTIYF. The chain joins TRBV6-6 to TRBJ1-3; D gene uncertain. Germline CDR1 is MNHNY and CDR2 is SVGAGI (reference sequence). The CDR3 contains 15 residues. V gave up 0 bases and J gave up 1 base, with 7 bases separating them.

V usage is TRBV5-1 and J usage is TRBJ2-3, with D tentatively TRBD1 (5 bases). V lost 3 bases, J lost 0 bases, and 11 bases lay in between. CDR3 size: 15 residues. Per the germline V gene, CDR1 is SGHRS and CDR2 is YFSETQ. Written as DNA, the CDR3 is TGCGCCAGCAGCTCCCTAGGGGTTAGCACAGATACGCAGTATTTT. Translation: CASSSLGVSTDTQYF.

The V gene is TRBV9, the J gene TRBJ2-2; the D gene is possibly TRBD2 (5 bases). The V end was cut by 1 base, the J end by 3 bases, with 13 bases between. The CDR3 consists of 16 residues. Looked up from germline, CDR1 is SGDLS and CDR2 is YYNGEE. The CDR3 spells CASSVMVGKDTGELFF. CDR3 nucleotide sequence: TGTGCCAGCAGCGTAATGGTCGGGAAGGACACCGGGGAGCTGTTTTTT.

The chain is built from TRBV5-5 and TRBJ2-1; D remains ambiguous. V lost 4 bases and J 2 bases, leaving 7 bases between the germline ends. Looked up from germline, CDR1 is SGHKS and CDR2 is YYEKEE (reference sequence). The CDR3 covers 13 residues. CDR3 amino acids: CASSLITYNEQFF. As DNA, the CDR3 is TGTGCCAGCAGCCTAATCACCTACAATGAGCAGTTCTTC.

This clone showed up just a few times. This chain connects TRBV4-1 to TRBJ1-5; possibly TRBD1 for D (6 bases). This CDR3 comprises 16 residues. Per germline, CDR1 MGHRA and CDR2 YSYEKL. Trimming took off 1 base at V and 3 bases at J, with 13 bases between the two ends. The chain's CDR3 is CASSQGTGGINQPQHF. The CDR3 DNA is TGCGCCAGCAGCCAAGGAACGGGGGGCATCAATCAGCCCCAGCATTTT.

The CDR3 reads CSVETAGGRRASYEQYF. CDR3 DNA sequence: TGCAGCGTTGAAACGGCAGGGGGTCGGCGGGCCTCCTACGAGCAGTACTTC. V and J are TRBV29-1 and TRBJ2-7; 7 bases are shared with TRBD1. Germline CDR1 reads SQVTM; CDR2 reads ANQGSEA. The V and J ends lost 2 bases and 0 bases, in that order; junction bases with no gene match: 13. The length of the CDR3 is 17 residues.

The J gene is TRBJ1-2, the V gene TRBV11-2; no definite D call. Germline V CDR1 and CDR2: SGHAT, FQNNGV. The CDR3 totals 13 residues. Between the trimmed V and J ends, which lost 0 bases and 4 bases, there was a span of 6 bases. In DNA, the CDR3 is TGTGCCAGCAGCTTAGAAGTAGTCTATGGCTACACCTTC. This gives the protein CASSLEVVYGYTF.